This T cell receptor (beta chain) was retrieved from a study of blood T cell repertoires in COVID-19. Study information: The United States, Italy and Spain were the sources of the acute and convalescent COVID-19 samples. Sources were T cells, B-cell-depleted T cells, or PBMCs; the material itself was cDNA or gDNA.

How the authors handled the data: The assay estimated nucleated cells by amplifying reference gene primers. The repertoire was sequenced with immunoSEQ multiplex PCR; TCRdb's copy has only in-frame clones and lacks some. V and J calls and clone size follow that table, whereas D and trimming were derived from the DNA. Of about 140,000 clones listed, over 75% are singletons. Input material: peripheral blood. The receptor was derived from a man in his 70s with acute or convalescent COVID-19.

CDR3 residues: CASSSSSYEQYF. DNA for the CDR3: TGTGCCAGCTCATCCAGCTCCTACGAGCAGTACTTC. The chain couples TRBV18 to TRBJ2-7; D is uncertain. V lost 5 bases and J lost 0, with 5 bases in between. Germline CDR1 and CDR2: KGHSH and LQKENI. The CDR3 is 12 amino acids.